The clone carrying this T cell receptor beta chain has more than one count but fewer than ten. This sample stems from a study of identical twins. A universal primer site was added by template switching, and unique molecular identifiers were carried by the cDNA. One entry per CDR3 protein, called by TCRdb with MiXCR from the 5' RACE reads. The profile shows roughly 570,000 distinct CDR3 sequences, roughly 9.9% of them singletons. The CDR3 totals 17 residues. CDR1 is PRHDT and CDR2 is FYEKMQ in the germline V gene (reference sequence). J lost 0 bases, V lost 5 bases, and 8 bases had no gene match. This sample was also put to use in a study of yellow fever vaccine responses in identical twins.

The sample taken for sequencing was PBMCs. The rearrangement uses TRBV13 and TRBJ1-4, with 8 bases that match TRBD1. The sequence was collected from a woman aged 18-35 years in good health. CDR3 residues: CASSTHKQGATNEKLFF. Written as DNA, the CDR3 is TGTGCCAGCAGCACACATAAACAGGGGGCAACTAATGAAAAACTGTTTTTT.